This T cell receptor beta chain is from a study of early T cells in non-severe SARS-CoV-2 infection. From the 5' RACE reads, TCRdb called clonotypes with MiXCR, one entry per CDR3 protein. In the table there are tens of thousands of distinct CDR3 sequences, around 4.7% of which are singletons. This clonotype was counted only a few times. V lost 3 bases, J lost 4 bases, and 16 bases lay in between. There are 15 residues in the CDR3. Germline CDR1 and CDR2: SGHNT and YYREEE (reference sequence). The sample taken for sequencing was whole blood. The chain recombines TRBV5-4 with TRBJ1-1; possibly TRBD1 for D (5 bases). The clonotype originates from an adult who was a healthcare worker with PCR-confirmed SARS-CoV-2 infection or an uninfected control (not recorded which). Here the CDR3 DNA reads TGTGCCAGCAGCTCGTGGTTAGGGGTCGGCACTGAAGCTTTCTTT. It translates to CASSSWLGVGTEAFF.